This TCR beta chain was found in a study of T cell responses to AZD1222 COVID-19 vaccine. The data were produced by immunoSEQ multiplex PCR, yet TCRdb's version contains in-frame clones alone and is incomplete. The table has about 130,000 clones, roughly 80% seen once. The V gene end was trimmed by 0 bases and the J gene end by 0 bases; junction bases not matched to a gene: 5. Per germline, CDR1 SGHRS and CDR2 YFSETQ. This CDR3 has 17 amino acids. The sequenced sample was peripheral blood, obtained on day 0 of AZD1222 vaccination. The chain is built from TRBV5-1 and TRBJ1-3; TRBD1 aligns across 8 bases. The sequence derives from an adult in good health. CDR3 residues: CASSLVGQEISGNTIYF. CDR3 coding DNA: TGCGCCAGCAGCTTGGTGGGACAGGAGATCTCTGGAAACACCATATATTTT.